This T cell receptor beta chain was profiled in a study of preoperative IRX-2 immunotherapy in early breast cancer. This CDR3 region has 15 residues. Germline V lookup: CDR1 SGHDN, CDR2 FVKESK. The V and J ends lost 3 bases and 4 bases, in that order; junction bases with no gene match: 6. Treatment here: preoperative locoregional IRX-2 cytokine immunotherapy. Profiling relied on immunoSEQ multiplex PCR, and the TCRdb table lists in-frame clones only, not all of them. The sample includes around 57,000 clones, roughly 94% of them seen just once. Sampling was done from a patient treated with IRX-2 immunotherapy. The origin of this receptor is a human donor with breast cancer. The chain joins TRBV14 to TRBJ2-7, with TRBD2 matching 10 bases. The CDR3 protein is CASSQLLAGSYEQYF. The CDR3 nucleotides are TGTGCCAGCAGCCAGCTACTAGCGGGGTCTTACGAGCAGTACTTC.